This passage covers 27 T cell receptor beta chains from one sample sequenced in a study of T-cell memory formation after mild COVID-19 (dated by TCRdb to 2020 to 2023). The protocol used for the library was 5' RACE. These reads were obtained on an Illumina NovaSeq 6000. Using fastp at Q25 and MiXCR, TCRdb reprocessed the public reads and kept productive beta chains. CDR3 protein duplicates are merged, each entry listing the most common genes and DNA. For this sample there are 150,000 or so distinct CDR3 sequences; 31% appear just once. The ten largest clones take up 12% of the sample. The sample comprised PBMCs or a T cell subset sorted from them (not recorded which). These receptors were taken from an adult woman who had mild COVID-19 (a few samples of this study predate the infection). The sample titles of this study are shuffled in the database, so cell type and time point are left out; the donor was told from shared clones.

The chain employs TRBV10-3 and TRBJ1-1, with TRBD1 identical over 8 bases. The V segment lost 4 bases and the J segment 1 base; nucleotides outside the gene matches: 8. Germline-derived CDR1 and CDR2 are ENHRY and SYGVKD. CDR3 length: 16 residues. In DNA, the CDR3 is TGTGCCATCAGTGCTGGACAGGGCTTAGGGAACACTGAAGCTTTCTTT. This translates into CAISAGQGLGNTEAFF.

The chain has TRBV12-3 or TRBV12-4 and TRBJ2-5; 7 nucleotides align to TRBD2. The CDR3 has 14 amino acids. V shed 7 bases and J 2 bases; nucleotides not matched to a gene: 7. DNA of the CDR3: TGTGCCAGCACCTTACTAGCGCCGCAAGAGACCCAGTACTTC. Translating it yields CASTLLAPQETQYF.

V usage is TRBV2 and J usage is TRBJ2-3; D is unclear. This CDR3 spans 14 amino acids. Trimming stripped 7 bases from V and 0 bases from J, with 11 bases between. Germline V gene sequence: CDR1 SNHLY, CDR2 FYNNEI. For the CDR3, the DNA is TGTGCCAGCATTCTCTCCAGTAGCACAGATACGCAGTATTTT. Translated: CASILSSSTDTQYF.

This clonotype has just a few counts. The CDR3 region has the DNA TGCAGCGTTGAAGAGAACACTGAAGCTTTCTTT. Translating it yields CSVEENTEAFF. The gene calls are TRBV29-1 and TRBJ1-1; D is undetermined. Trimming left V 0 bases short and J 1 base short, with 0 bases between. Germline V gene data show CDR1 as SQVTM and CDR2 as ANQGSEA. The length of the CDR3 is 11 residues. The variable domain in full, completed from reference TRBV29-1 and TRBJ1-1, reads SAVISQKPSRDICQRGTSLTIQCQVDSQVTMMFWYRQQPGQSLTLIATANQGSEATYESGFVIDKFPISRPNLTFSTLTVSNMSPEDSSIYLCSVEENTEAFFGQGTRLTVV.

This clonotype was counted between two and nine times. The CDR3 here is CASSPRLAGVGDTQYF. The CDR3 nucleotides read TGTGCCAGCAGCCCACGACTAGCGGGAGTAGGAGATACGCAGTATTTT. The chain recombines TRBV5-4 with TRBJ2-3; 12 nucleotides line up with TRBD2. This CDR3 spans 16 amino acids. Germline CDR1 and CDR2: SGHNT and YYREEE (reference sequence). V dropped 4 bases and J dropped 5; count of bases not matched to a gene: 8.

Only a few counts were recorded for this clonotype. This CDR3 reads CASSAAGTSGRTQFF. Here the CDR3 DNA reads TGTGCCAGCAGCGCGGCCGGGACTAGCGGGAGAACGCAGTTCTTC. This rearrangement joins TRBV7-2 to TRBJ2-1, with 14 bases aligning to TRBD2. V lost 5 bases, J lost 12 bases, and 9 bases stayed unmatched. Germline CDR1 SGHTA, CDR2 FQGNSA. The CDR3 loop spans 15 amino acids.

This clonotype was found a few times. The V and J genes are TRBV20-1 and TRBJ2-2; D remains unclear. The CDR3 length is 13 residues. Germline CDR1 DFQATT, CDR2 SNEGSKA (reference sequence). As DNA, the CDR3 is TGCTCTCGGGCGAGGTCTCTTACCGGGGAGCTGTTTTTT. As protein: CSRARSLTGELFF.

The chain recombines TRBV15 with TRBJ2-5; D gene ambiguous. Germline V gene data show CDR1 as LNHNV and CDR2 as YYDKDF (reference sequence). V was cut by 0 bases and J by 4 bases, with 9 bases left in between. The CDR3 extends over 14 amino acids. The CDR3 nucleotides are TGTGCCACCAGCAGAGACCGTACTCCAGAGACCCAGTACTTC. Protein: CATSRDRTPETQYF.

The CDR3 DNA follows: TGTGCCAGCAGCTTTAAGCGGGAGGGAGGGAGCACTGAAGCTTTCTTT. It yields the protein CASSFKREGGSTEAFF. The chain couples TRBV9 to TRBJ1-1, with D uncertain. The V end lost 4 bases, the J end lost 4 bases, and 20 bases lay between the germline ends. Germline V gene lookup returns CDR1 SGDLS and CDR2 YYNGEE. The CDR3 covers 16 residues.

A few counts support this clonotype. The chain joins TRBV6-6 to TRBJ2-2; no clear D. The CDR3 length is 13 residues. V lost 9 bases, J lost 4 bases, and 12 bases lay in between. Germline CDR1 and CDR2: MNHNY and SVGAGI (reference sequence). The CDR3 protein is CASGITPTGELFF. The CDR3 DNA follows: TGTGCCAGTGGGATAACCCCCACCGGGGAGCTGTTTTTT.

The J gene is TRBJ2-3, the V gene TRBV4-1; the match to TRBD2 covers 8 bases. Losses at the gene ends were 0 bases for V and 6 bases for J; bases not matched to a gene: 5. The CDR3 length is 15 residues. Germline V lookup: CDR1 MGHRA, CDR2 YSYEKL. The CDR3 DNA sequence: TGCGCCAGCAGCCAAGACGCAGCGGGGGCCGATACGCAGTATTTT. Protein sequence: CASSQDAAGADTQYF.

The chain combines TRBV5-1 with TRBJ2-5, with a weak D call TRBD1 (6 bases). The CDR3 has 13 residues. CDR1 is SGHRS and CDR2 is YFSETQ in the germline V gene. The V and J ends lost 4 bases and 5 bases respectively, with 12 bases between them. The CDR3 reads CASSLQGRETQYF. In DNA form, the CDR3 reads TGCGCCAGCAGCCTACAGGGTCGGGAGACCCAGTACTTC.

This clonotype was seen many times. The J gene is TRBJ2-7, the V gene TRBV7-8, with 13 bases matching TRBD2. Germline V gene lookup returns CDR1 SGHVS and CDR2 FQNEAQ. This CDR3 comprises 18 residues. The V segment lost 5 bases and the J segment 1 base; nucleotides outside the gene matches: 11. CDR3 loop: CASSPRIVTSGGSYEQYF. The DNA of the CDR3 is TGTGCCAGCAGCCCCCGGATAGTGACTAGCGGGGGGTCCTACGAGCAGTACTTC. Combining the CDR3 with reference TRBV7-8 and TRBJ2-7 gives the whole variable domain GAGVSQSPRYKVAKRGQDVALRCDPISGHVSLFWYQQALGQGPEFLTYFQNEAQLDKSGLPSDRFFAERPEGSVSTLKIQRTQQEDSAVYLCASSPRIVTSGGSYEQYFGPGTRLTVT.

The chain couples TRBV20-1 to TRBJ2-1; 9 bases map to TRBD2. The CDR3 extends over 15 amino acids. The germline CDR1 and CDR2 sequences are DFQATT and SNEGSKA (reference sequence). The V gene end was trimmed by 6 bases and the J gene end by 9 bases; junction bases not matched to a gene: 15. The CDR3 DNA sequence: TGCAGTGCGGATCCTAGCGGGGACCGTTGGGTTGAGCAGTTCTTC. Encoded protein: CSADPSGDRWVEQFF.

This clonotype was observed a few times. The V gene is TRBV6-2 or TRBV6-3, the J gene TRBJ1-1, with D possibly TRBD1 on 6 matching bases. The CDR3 length is 16 residues. Between the trimmed V and J ends, which lost 6 bases and 4 bases, there was a span of 21 bases. The V gene's germline CDR1 is MNHEY and CDR2 SVGEGT. The CDR3 is CASRGGGRRRGTEAFF. In DNA, the CDR3 is TGTGCCAGCAGGGGGGGCGGTAGGAGACGAGGCACTGAAGCTTTCTTT.

As to this clonotype: Germline is not matched at one junction end, which may reflect a read error. This chain joins TRBV7-2 and TRBJ2-7; 11 nucleotides align to TRBD2. The CDR3 has 14 amino acids. Looked up from germline, CDR1 is SGHTA and CDR2 is FQGNSA. The CDR3 loop reads CAGSLTSGTYEQYF. As DNA, the CDR3 is TGTGCCGGCAGTCTGACTAGCGGGACTTACGAGCAGTACTTC.

This clonotype showed up just once. The J gene is TRBJ2-7, the V gene TRBV10-3; D is perhaps TRBD1 (5 bases). CDR3 length equals 15 residues. Germline V gene sequence: CDR1 ENHRY, CDR2 SYGVKD. V was pared by 0 bases and J by 7 bases, with 16 bases between. CDR3 region: CAISESVGQAREQYF. The CDR3 region has the DNA TGTGCCATCAGTGAGTCGGTGGGGCAGGCGAGGGAGCAGTACTTC.

This chain joins TRBV30 and TRBJ2-1, with unresolved D. With 1 base removed from V and 7 bases from J, the gap between germline ends came to 5 bases. This CDR3 has 11 amino acids. CDR1 is GTSNPN and CDR2 is SVGIG in the germline V gene (reference sequence). CDR3 DNA: TGTGCCTGGAGTGGGGGTAATGAGCAGTTCTTC. Protein: CAWSGGNEQFF. Complete variable domain (other parts from reference TRBV30 and TRBJ2-1): SQTIHQWPATLVQPVGSPLSLECTVEGTSNPNLYWYRQAAGRGLQLLFYSVGIGQISSEVPQNLSASRPQDRQFILSSKKLLLSDSGFYLCAWSGGNEQFFGPGTRLTVL.

This clonotype was detected a few times. The chain recombines TRBV12-3 or TRBV12-4 with TRBJ2-3; D may be TRBD2 (6 bases). The CDR3 runs 15 residues. V gave up 11 bases and J gave up 1 base, with 19 bases separating them. CDR3 in amino acids: CAYIRLAARTDTQYF. CDR3 coding DNA: TGTGCCTACATCCGGTTAGCGGCCCGCACAGATACGCAGTATTTT.

The CDR3 nucleotides read TGCGCCAGCAGCTTGGCCCCCGGCTCTGGGGCCAACGTCCTGACTTTC. This codes for CASSLAPGSGANVLTF. This chain joins TRBV5-1 and TRBJ2-6, with D unresolved. V was shortened by 0 bases and J by 0 bases, with 7 bases between the two germline ends. There are 16 residues in the CDR3. CDR1 and CDR2 (germline): SGHRS, YFSETQ.

This clonotype has ten or more counts. Here the CDR3 reads CASSYSGQGTDTQYF. DNA for the CDR3: TGTGCCAGCAGTTACTCCGGACAGGGCACAGATACGCAGTATTTT. The chain combines TRBV6-2 or TRBV6-3 with TRBJ2-3; the match to TRBD1 covers 7 bases. The V gene end was trimmed by 0 bases and the J gene end by 1 base; junction bases not matched to a gene: 1. The CDR3 totals 15 residues. Germline assignment: CDR1 MNHEY and CDR2 SVGEGT.

The J gene is TRBJ1-6, the V gene TRBV11-1; a weak D match, TRBD1 (6 bases). Germline V gives CDR1 SGHAT, CDR2 FQDESV (reference sequence). V was pared by 4 bases and J by 8 bases, with 15 bases between. The CDR3 covers 15 residues. The CDR3 spells CASSSRGAGYSPLHF. Written as DNA, the CDR3 is TGTGCCAGCAGCTCCCGGGGGGCAGGATATTCACCCCTCCACTTT.

V gene TRBV30 combines with J gene TRBJ1-2; unclear D gene. Germline values: CDR1 GTSNPN, CDR2 SVGIG (reference sequence). V was cut by 1 base and J by 3 bases, with 12 bases left in between. The CDR3 is made up of 14 amino acids. The CDR3 nucleotides read TGTGCCTGGAGTGCAGAGGACGTTGACTATGGCTACACCTTC. Protein product: CAWSAEDVDYGYTF.

The J gene is TRBJ2-1, the V gene TRBV7-3; 10 bases agree with TRBD2. Per germline, CDR1 SGHTA and CDR2 FQGTGA. This CDR3 has 15 residues. Trimming took 6 bases from V and 5 from J; bases not matched to a gene: 7. The CDR3 nucleotides are TGTGCCAGCAGATCCCTAGCGGGGGTCCACAATGAGCAGTTCTTC. As protein: CASRSLAGVHNEQFF.

V is TRBV20-1 and J is TRBJ2-6; D unclear. This CDR3 is built from 15 residues. CDR1 and CDR2 from the germline V gene are DFQATT and SNEGSKA (reference sequence). V was pared by 5 bases and J by 1 base, with 12 bases between. Here the CDR3 DNA reads TGCAGTGCTCGCCATTTGGGGTCTGGGGCCAACGTCCTGACTTTC. Its translation: CSARHLGSGANVLTF.

The table lists this clonotype with a few counts. The V call is TRBV2, the J call TRBJ2-7, with 8 bases aligning to TRBD2. This CDR3 contains 12 residues. Germline V gives CDR1 SNHLY, CDR2 FYNNEI. The CDR3 loop is CALREDSYEQYF. The CDR3 nucleotides are TGTGCTCTGCGGGAGGACTCCTACGAGCAGTACTTC.

In its sample, this clonotype was seen a few times. This chain links TRBV4-1 with TRBJ2-7, with D unresolved. V was pared by 3 bases and J by 5 bases, with 11 bases between. The CDR3 extends over 13 amino acids. Germline V lookup: CDR1 MGHRA, CDR2 YSYEKL. The CDR3 sequence is CASSHSRSDEQYF. DNA for the CDR3: TGCGCCAGCAGCCACAGTCGTTCAGACGAGCAGTACTTC.